Below, 31 T cell receptor beta chains from the same sample are listed, as sequenced in a study of cytomegalovirus exposure and HLA in healthy donors. 13 Jbeta primers and 60 Vbeta primers were used for the PCR. Repertoires were generated with immunoSEQ multiplex PCR, while TCRdb's copy carries only in-frame clones and drops some. The data show about 130,000 clones, around 80% seen once. Sequenced material: PBMCs. The origin of the receptors is a young man in good health and CMV-seropositive.

The V and J genes are TRBV10-3 and TRBJ1-2, with D unclear. V was shortened by 11 bases and J by 5 bases, with 9 bases between the two germline ends. This CDR3 region has 10 residues. CDR1 and CDR2 from the germline V gene are ENHRY and SYGVKD. For the CDR3, the DNA is TGTGCCTCCGGGGATTATGGCTACACCTTC. The encoded protein is CASGDYGYTF.

This clone was counted only a few times. The chain couples TRBV15 to TRBJ2-1; 7 nucleotides agree with TRBD2. Germline assignment: CDR1 LNHNV and CDR2 YYDKDF (reference sequence). V lost 6 bases to trimming and J lost 4 bases; unmatched junction nucleotides: 6. The CDR3 length is 14 residues. The CDR3 coding sequence is TGTGCCACCAGTGAAGCGGGAAGGTACAATGAGCAGTTCTTC. Residues: CATSEAGRYNEQFF.

The genes are TRBV5-1 and TRBJ2-3, with D possibly TRBD2 on 9 matching bases. The V end was cut by 5 bases, the J end by 2 bases, with 30 bases between. Germline lookup yields CDR1 SGHRS and CDR2 YFSETQ. The CDR3 has 20 residues. The CDR3 protein is CASSSATGVLAGALTDTQYF. CDR3 DNA: TGCGCCAGCAGTTCGGCGACAGGGGTTTTAGCGGGAGCCCTCACAGATACGCAGTATTTT. The full variable domain, rest sourced from reference TRBV5-1 and TRBJ2-3, is KAGVTQTPRYLIKTRGQQVTLSCSPISGHRSVSWYQQTPGQGLQFLFEYFSETQRNKGNFPGRFSGRQFSNSRSEMNVSTLELGDSALYLCASSSATGVLAGALTDTQYFGPGTRLTVL.

The chain employs TRBV25-1 and TRBJ1-3; D perhaps matches TRBD1 (6 bases). The CDR3 extends over 15 amino acids. The germline CDR1 and CDR2 sequences are MGHDK and SYGVNS. V lost 5 bases, J lost 4 bases, and 15 bases lay in between. CDR3: CASSPAGTPGNTIYF. CDR3 nucleotide sequence: TGTGCCAGCAGTCCCGCCGGGACACCCGGAAACACCATATATTTT.

The chain employs TRBV7-9 and TRBJ2-5, with 7 bases aligning to TRBD1. CDR3 size: 15 residues. Germline V CDR1 and CDR2: SEHNR, FQNEAQ (reference sequence). J gave up 2 bases and V 5 bases, and 8 bases lay outside the gene matches. CDR3 DNA: TGTGCCAGCAGCCACACGGGACAGAAGCAAGAGACCCAGTACTTC. It translates to CASSHTGQKQETQYF.

There are a few counts of this clone. The V gene is TRBV7-2, the J gene TRBJ1-3; weak D call: TRBD1 (5 bases). Germline-derived CDR1 and CDR2 are SGHTA and FQGNSA. V gave up 0 bases and J gave up 0 bases, with 15 bases separating them. The CDR3 covers 18 residues. The CDR3 DNA reads as TGTGCCAGCAGCTTAGCCGCCCCCCAGGGTGTCTCTGGAAACACCATATATTTT. Amino acid sequence: CASSLAAPQGVSGNTIYF.

The chain combines TRBV5-1 with TRBJ2-3; TRBD2 matches at 11 bases. The CDR3 sequence is 19 residues long. Looked up from germline, CDR1 is SGHRS and CDR2 is YFSETQ. Trimming at V came to 3 bases and at J to 4 bases, leaving 16 bases not matched to a gene. The CDR3 DNA follows: TGCGCCAGCAGCTCAAAATATGAGCCACTAGCGGGGGAAGCAGATACGCAGTATTTT. Protein product: CASSSKYEPLAGEADTQYF.

The chain combines TRBV28 with TRBJ1-2; TRBD1 matches 11 bases. Losses at the gene ends were 5 bases for V and 3 bases for J; bases not matched to a gene: 8. Germline V gene sequence: CDR1 MDHEN, CDR2 SYDVKM. This CDR3 comprises 16 residues. CDR3 residues: CASSIPGQGADYGYTF. Here the CDR3 DNA reads TGTGCCAGCAGTATCCCCGGACAGGGGGCGGACTATGGCTACACCTTC.

V usage is TRBV5-1 and J usage is TRBJ2-1; 7 bases align to TRBD1. This CDR3 spans 15 amino acids. Germline V CDR1 and CDR2: SGHRS, YFSETQ. V trimming: 3 bases; J trimming: 1 base; junction bases outside the gene matches: 4. The DNA for the CDR3 is TGCGCCAGCAGCTCGACAGGGTGGTCCTACAATGAGCAGTTCTTC. Translating it yields CASSSTGWSYNEQFF.

This clone was seen only once. This chain links TRBV7-9 with TRBJ2-7, with D possibly being TRBD1 (6 bases). Germline assignment: CDR1 SEHNR and CDR2 FQNEAQ (reference sequence). The CDR3 extends over 13 amino acids. V lost 5 bases to trimming and J lost 4 bases, with 12 bases between them. The CDR3 protein is CASSQDSPYEQYF. Written as DNA, the CDR3 is TGTGCCAGCAGCCAGGACAGCCCGTACGAGCAGTACTTC.

The chain carries TRBV7-8 and TRBJ1-4, with 11 bases matching TRBD1. The CDR3 is made up of 19 amino acids. The trim removed 1 base at V and 1 base at J, leaving 8 bases unmatched. Germline loops: CDR1 SGHVS, CDR2 FQNEAQ. The CDR3 sequence: CASSLGAGTGGVTNEKLFF. CDR3 sequence (DNA): TGTGCCAGCAGCTTAGGCGCCGGGACAGGGGGAGTAACTAATGAAAAACTGTTTTTT.

The chain uses TRBV5-1 and TRBJ2-7, with D possibly matching TRBD1 (6 bases). The CDR3 extends over 14 amino acids. V lost 0 bases, J lost 7 bases, and 14 bases lay in between. Germline V lookup: CDR1 SGHRS, CDR2 YFSETQ. The CDR3 sequence is CASSLARDTGEQYF. In DNA form, the CDR3 reads TGCGCCAGCAGCTTGGCCCGGGACACCGGGGAGCAGTACTTC.

The gene calls are TRBV19 and TRBJ2-7; TRBD1 might be the D (6 bases). The germline CDR1 and CDR2 sequences are LNHDA and SQIVND (reference sequence). The CDR3 is 14 amino acids. Deletions cut 4 bases from V and 0 bases from J, with 10 bases between. The CDR3 DNA sequence: TGTGCCAGTAGTACCCGACAGGTCTCCTACGAGCAGTACTTC. It yields the protein CASSTRQVSYEQYF.

This clone was counted a few times. The chain employs TRBV5-5 and TRBJ2-1; D might be TRBD2 (6 bases). Germline CDR1 and CDR2: SGHKS and YYEKEE (reference sequence). The CDR3 extends over 12 amino acids. Trimming cost V 2 bases and J 16 bases, with 16 bases left between them. CDR3 sequence: CASSLLVPREFF. The DNA of the CDR3 is TGTGCCAGCAGCTTACTCGTCCCGCGGGAATTCTTC.

V gene TRBV28 combines with J gene TRBJ2-5; 10 bases are shared with TRBD1. The V segment lost 4 bases and the J segment 5 bases; nucleotides outside the gene matches: 10. From germline, CDR1 is MDHEN and CDR2 SYDVKM. The length of the CDR3 is 16 residues. The CDR3 here is CASSSVPAGQGETQYF. The DNA for the CDR3 is TGTGCCAGCAGTTCGGTGCCGGCGGGACAGGGGGAGACCCAGTACTTC.

A few counts support this clone. This chain connects TRBV6-5 to TRBJ2-2, with D possibly being TRBD1 (6 bases). The V end lost 11 bases, the J end lost 2 bases, and 12 bases lay between the germline ends. Germline V lookup: CDR1 MNHEY, CDR2 SVGAGI. The CDR3 length is 13 residues. In DNA form, the CDR3 reads TGTGCCGTCCGGGACATCAACACCGGGGAGCTGTTTTTT. This translates into CAVRDINTGELFF.

V usage is TRBV7-2 and J usage is TRBJ2-1; 11 bases are a match to TRBD2. The CDR3 is 16 amino acids. Per the germline V gene, CDR1 is SGHTA and CDR2 is FQGNSA. The V segment lost 5 bases and the J segment 3 bases; nucleotides outside the gene matches: 6. DNA of the CDR3: TGTGCCAGCAGCATCTCCGGGACTAGCGGCTACAATGAGCAGTTCTTC. Protein sequence: CASSISGTSGYNEQFF. The full variable domain, with the rest looked up from reference TRBV7-2 and TRBJ2-1, is GAGVSQSPSNKVTEKGKDVELRCDPISGHTALYWYRQSLGQGLEFLIYFQGNSAPDKSGLPSDRFSAERTGGSVSTLTIQRTQQEDSAVYLCASSISGTSGYNEQFFGPGTRLTVL.

This sequence joins TRBV7-2 and TRBJ2-7; tentatively, D is TRBD2 (6 bases). The germline V gene has CDR1 SGHTA and CDR2 FQGNSA. The CDR3 has 12 amino acids. Deletions cut 5 bases from V and 7 bases from J, with 12 bases between. CDR3 region: CASSPRAGEQYF. CDR3 DNA sequence: TGTGCCAGCAGCCCCCGGGCGGGAGAGCAGTACTTC.

CDR3 loop: CASSQPFLAGGLNEQFF. Here the CDR3 DNA reads TGTGCCAGCAGTCAACCTTTTCTAGCGGGAGGGCTCAATGAGCAGTTCTTC. V usage is TRBV27 and J usage is TRBJ2-1, with 12 bases lining up with TRBD2. Germline V lookup: CDR1 MNHEY, CDR2 SMNVEV (reference sequence). The CDR3 totals 17 residues. J lost 6 bases, V lost 5 bases, and 11 bases had no gene match.

This clone was detected only a few times. This chain connects TRBV19 to TRBJ2-7; 12 bases match TRBD2. V was pared by 4 bases and J by 2 bases, with 6 bases of the junction left unmatched. The CDR3 loop spans 16 amino acids. CDR1 and CDR2 (germline): LNHDA, SQIVND (reference sequence). This chain's CDR3 is CASSNPGLAGTYEQYF. In nucleotides, the CDR3 is TGTGCCAGTAGTAACCCGGGACTAGCGGGTACCTACGAGCAGTACTTC. The full variable domain, in which reference TRBV19 and TRBJ2-7 provide the parts outside the CDR3, is DGGITQSPKYLFRKEGQNVTLSCEQNLNHDAMYWYRQDPGQGLRLIYYSQIVNDFQKGDIAEGYSVSREKKESFPLTVTSAQKNPTAFYLCASSNPGLAGTYEQYFGPGTRLTVT.

This clone occurred once. V and J are TRBV5-6 and TRBJ2-1; a weak D match, TRBD2 (5 bases). The CDR3 consists of 13 residues. Germline CDR1 SGHDT, CDR2 YYEEEE. V was clipped by 3 bases and J by 2 bases, with 6 bases between them. The CDR3 sequence is CASSSGTYNEQFF. CDR3 DNA sequence: TGTGCCAGCAGCTCCGGGACCTACAATGAGCAGTTCTTC.

Here the CDR3 reads CAIGALAGSYNEQFF. CDR3 in DNA: TGTGCCATCGGGGCACTAGCGGGAAGCTACAATGAGCAGTTCTTC. J is TRBJ2-1 and V is TRBV10-3; TRBD2 agrees at 10 bases. The ends lost 8 bases at V and 3 bases at J; junction bases unmatched: 7. Germline V lookup: CDR1 ENHRY, CDR2 SYGVKD. The CDR3 has 15 residues.

The chain has TRBV5-4 and TRBJ2-2, with a tentative D call TRBD1 (5 bases). The germline CDR1 and CDR2 sequences are SGHNT and YYREEE (reference sequence). V lost 5 bases, J lost 1 base, and 21 bases lay in between. The length of the CDR3 is 18 residues. CDR3 residues: CASRWGAPGEMNTGELFF. CDR3 bases: TGTGCCAGCAGATGGGGCGCCCCCGGCGAAATGAACACCGGGGAGCTGTTTTTT.

The chain employs TRBV7-2 and TRBJ2-1; 10 bases are shared with TRBD1. The CDR3 has 15 residues. The germline CDR1 and CDR2 sequences are SGHTA and FQGNSA. The V gene end was trimmed by 4 bases and the J gene end by 4 bases; junction bases not matched to a gene: 4. The CDR3 sequence: CASSYGTGDYNEQFF. The DNA of the CDR3 is TGTGCCAGCAGCTACGGGACAGGGGATTACAATGAGCAGTTCTTC.

The chain links TRBV15 to TRBJ2-7, with 13 bases fitting TRBD2. CDR3 length: 15 residues. Germline CDR1 reads LNHNV; CDR2 reads YYDKDF (reference sequence). V dropped 4 bases and J dropped 3; count of bases not matched to a gene: 3. The CDR3 protein is CATSIGLAGVYEQYF. CDR3 nucleotides: TGTGCCACCAGCATTGGACTAGCGGGAGTCTACGAGCAGTACTTC.

The chain carries TRBV30 and TRBJ1-5; tentatively, D is TRBD1 (6 bases). Trimming left V 3 bases short and J 1 base short, with 13 bases between. The CDR3 is made up of 15 amino acids. Germline values: CDR1 GTSNPN, CDR2 SVGIG (reference sequence). Written as DNA, the CDR3 is TGTGCCTGGAGCGAAGGGGGTTCAAGCAATCAGCCCCAGCATTTT. It yields the protein CAWSEGGSSNQPQHF.

This clone appeared once. The chain combines TRBV30 with TRBJ2-1, with 8 bases identical to TRBD1. V dropped 2 bases and J dropped 4; count of bases not matched to a gene: 7. CDR1 and CDR2 from the germline V gene are GTSNPN and SVGIG (reference sequence). The CDR3 totals 15 residues. CDR3 in amino acids: CAWSRGTGTYNEQFF. The CDR3 bases are TGTGCCTGGAGTCGGGGGACAGGAACTTACAATGAGCAGTTCTTC.

The genes are TRBV6-5 and TRBJ1-1; TRBD1 matches 10 bases. Trimming removed 0 bases from V and 11 bases from J; junction bases left unmatched: 9. The CDR3 sequence is 15 residues long. Per germline, CDR1 MNHEY and CDR2 SVGAGI. The CDR3 loop reads CASSYSRDRGDHAFF. Here the CDR3 DNA reads TGTGCCAGCAGTTACTCGAGGGACAGGGGTGACCATGCTTTCTTT.

V and J are TRBV6-5 and TRBJ1-1, with 9 nucleotides matching TRBD1. The J segment lost 7 bases and the V segment lost 6 bases, leaving 6 bases of the junction unmatched. Germline CDR1 is MNHEY and CDR2 is SVGAGI. The CDR3 spans 13 residues. CDR3 sequence: CASSPDRGYEAFF. The CDR3, as DNA: TGTGCCAGCAGCCCGGACAGGGGATATGAAGCTTTCTTT.

The rearrangement uses TRBV7-9 and TRBJ2-1, with 10 bases matching TRBD1. Germline V gene lookup returns CDR1 SEHNR and CDR2 FQNEAQ (reference sequence). This CDR3 spans 15 amino acids. J was trimmed by 6 bases and V by 5 bases; bases with no gene match: 7. The CDR3 nucleotides read TGTGCCAGCAGCCGACGAGACAGGGGGCTCAATGAGCAGTTCTTC. Encoded protein: CASSRRDRGLNEQFF.

The V and J genes are TRBV27 and TRBJ1-1; D not resolved. CDR3 length: 15 amino acids. CDR1 and CDR2 (germline): MNHEY, SMNVEV (reference sequence). V lost 1 base, J lost 4 bases, and 13 bases lay in between. The CDR3 region has the DNA TGTGCCAGCAGTTTATATCCGGCCGGCGGCACTGAAGCTTTCTTT. Its translation: CASSLYPAGGTEAFF.